There are many counts of the clone carrying this T cell receptor beta chain. The antigen remains undetermined. Being free of ophthalmopathy for 18 months of follow-up defined stable hyperthyroidism. Transcripts of RNA were the source for amplifying TCR beta CDR3 regions. RT-PCR with HTBI primers came first, then second-round multiplex PCR. In TCRdb, the multiplex PCR reads were re-called with MiXCR into one record per CDR3 protein. The profile shows about 400,000 distinct CDR3 sequences, 15% of them singletons. This sample was included in a study of Graves' ophthalmopathy and Graves' hyperthyroidism. The study, taken as a whole, reports: Detected in blood as well were most expanded thyroid clonotypes with frequency above 0.001.

Sequenced material: peripheral blood. The receptor comes from a young woman with stable Graves' hyperthyroidism.

CDR3 sequence reads: CSVRMAITEAFF. The CDR3 coding sequence is TGCAGTGTCAGGATGGCCATCACTGAAGCTTTCTTT. The chain links TRBV20-1 to TRBJ1-1; D unresolved. The CDR3 is 12 residues long. Germline V gene sequence: CDR1 DFQATT, CDR2 SNEGSKA (reference sequence). V lost 7 bases and J lost 4, with 13 bases in between.